Included here is one T cell receptor (beta chain) sequence, with context. This entry comes from a study of shared clonotypes between healthy human individuals. For the study at large: For every donor, three CD4 naive, three CD4 memory, two CD8 naive and one CD8 memory plates were used.

Assay: immunoSEQ multiplex PCR; the TCRdb copy retains only in-frame clones and omits some. In the table there are about 1 million clones, about 75% of which are singletons. The clonotype was recovered from a man between 18 and 29 years old in good health. Sequenced input: memory CD4+ T cells sorted from blood. Subset in this sample: CD45RA-negative fraction.

CDR3 coding DNA: TGTGCCAGCAGTTTATGGGGTAGCGGGGACACAGATACGCAGTATTTT. Translated, it gives CASSLWGSGDTDTQYF. The chain recombines TRBV28 with TRBJ2-3, with 8 bases matching TRBD2. Per the germline V gene, CDR1 is MDHEN and CDR2 is SYDVKM. The CDR3 is 16 residues long. V trimming: 0 bases; J trimming: 2 bases; junction bases outside the gene matches: 4.